A selection of T cell receptor beta chains follows, all from one sample in a study of T-cell reconstitution after alpha-beta-depleted transplantation in children. TCRdb reprocessed the PCR reads with MiXCR, giving one entry per CDR3 protein. The table has 200,000 to 300,000 distinct CDR3 sequences, roughly 26% seen once. The sequences come from PBMCs, collected before TCRalphabeta/CD19-depleted stem cell transplant. These receptors were taken from a girl aged 2 to 10 with Fanconi anemia, due to receive a stem cell transplant. The CDR3 runs from the conserved cysteine through the conserved F or W. The D gene is left open where the match is weak. Clone size, where shown, is once, few, many, or a class for clones that have expanded.

j_call: TRBJ2-3; clone_size: many; v_call: TRBV20-1; d_call: TRBD1; cdr3_aa: CSAPDRGRTDTQYF; cdr3_nt: TGCAGTGCTCCGGACAGGGGGCGTACAGATACGCAGTATTTT
j_call: TRBJ2-1; clone_size: -; v_call: TRBV7-3; d_call: -; cdr3_aa: CASSLPLGEQFF; cdr3_nt: TGTGCCAGCAGCTTACCGCTGGGGGAGCAGTTCTTC
j_call: TRBJ1-1; clone_size: -; v_call: TRBV28; d_call: -; cdr3_aa: CASSLLAFMNTEAFF; cdr3_nt: TGTGCCAGCAGTTTATTGGCTTTCATGAACACTGAAGCTTTCTTT
j_call: TRBJ2-7; clone_size: many; v_call: TRBV20-1; d_call: TRBD2; cdr3_aa: CSARDPASGWYEQYF; cdr3_nt: TGCAGTGCTAGAGATCCCGCTAGCGGGTGGTACGAGCAGTACTTC
j_call: TRBJ2-1; clone_size: -; v_call: TRBV14; d_call: -; cdr3_aa: CASRLTGINYNEQFF; cdr3_nt: TGTGCCAGCAGGCTAACAGGGATTAACTACAATGAGCAGTTCTTC
j_call: TRBJ2-7; clone_size: -; v_call: TRBV20-1; d_call: -; cdr3_aa: CSAHTYEQYF; cdr3_nt: TGCAGTGCTCATACCTACGAGCAGTACTTC
j_call: TRBJ2-7; clone_size: many; v_call: TRBV7-9; d_call: -; cdr3_aa: CASSLDRDNLGEQYF; cdr3_nt: TGTGCCAGCAGCTTAGACCGGGACAACCTAGGAGAGCAGTACTTC
j_call: TRBJ2-5; clone_size: -; v_call: TRBV2; d_call: -; cdr3_aa: CASSEHETQYF; cdr3_nt: TGTGCCAGCAGTGAACACGAGACCCAGTACTTC
j_call: TRBJ2-1; clone_size: -; v_call: TRBV27; d_call: -; cdr3_aa: CASSWGGPIGQFF; cdr3_nt: TGTGCCAGCAGTTGGGGGGGGCCAATCGGGCAGTTCTTC
j_call: TRBJ2-5; clone_size: few; v_call: TRBV7-2; d_call: -; cdr3_aa: CASSLAGRVRQETQYF; cdr3_nt: TGTGCCAGCAGCTTAGCGGGCAGGGTGCGGCAAGAGACCCAGTACTTC
j_call: TRBJ2-1; clone_size: -; v_call: TRBV7-3; d_call: TRBD2; cdr3_aa: CASSASGARSYNEQFF; cdr3_nt: TGTGCCAGCAGCGCTAGCGGGGCCCGCTCCTACAATGAGCAGTTCTTC
j_call: TRBJ2-3; clone_size: -; v_call: TRBV29-1; d_call: -; cdr3_aa: CSVEEDGRDTQYF; cdr3_nt: TGCAGCGTTGAGGAGGATGGGAGAGATACGCAGTATTTT
j_call: TRBJ2-4; clone_size: -; v_call: TRBV7-2; d_call: TRBD1; cdr3_aa: CASSLATGGQNIQYF; cdr3_nt: TGTGCCAGCAGCTTAGCAACAGGGGGCCAAAACATTCAGTACTTC
j_call: TRBJ2-1; clone_size: many; v_call: TRBV5-1; d_call: TRBD2; cdr3_aa: CASSFLTSGAYNEQFF; cdr3_nt: TGCGCCAGCAGCTTCTTGACTAGCGGAGCCTACAATGAGCAGTTCTTC
j_call: TRBJ2-5; clone_size: many; v_call: TRBV20-1; d_call: TRBD1; cdr3_aa: CSANLDREETQYF; cdr3_nt: TGCAGTGCCAATCTTGACAGGGAAGAGACCCAGTACTTC
j_call: TRBJ2-1; clone_size: few; v_call: TRBV15; d_call: -; cdr3_aa: CATSRDTAEQFF; cdr3_nt: TGTGCCACCAGCAGGGATACGGCGGAGCAGTTCTTC
j_call: TRBJ2-1; clone_size: many; v_call: TRBV20-1; d_call: -; cdr3_aa: CSAKSHSSYNEQFF; cdr3_nt: TGCAGTGCCAAGAGTCATAGCTCCTACAATGAGCAGTTCTTC
j_call: TRBJ1-3; clone_size: many; v_call: TRBV29-1; d_call: -; cdr3_aa: CSVGFTGNTIYF; cdr3_nt: TGCAGCGTTGGATTCACTGGAAACACCATATATTTT
j_call: TRBJ2-7; clone_size: few; v_call: TRBV7-9; d_call: TRBD1; cdr3_aa: CASSFLGQATYEQYF; cdr3_nt: TGTGCCAGCAGCTTCCTTGGACAGGCTACCTACGAGCAGTACTTC
j_call: TRBJ2-1; clone_size: -; v_call: TRBV4-1; d_call: -; cdr3_aa: CASSLYGQSSYNEQFF; cdr3_nt: TGCGCCAGCAGCCTTTACGGACAGAGCTCCTACAATGAGCAGTTCTTC
j_call: TRBJ2-3; clone_size: many; v_call: TRBV12-3/TRBV12-4; d_call: TRBD1; cdr3_aa: CASGQGFTDTQYF; cdr3_nt: TGTGCCAGCGGACAGGGTTTCACAGATACGCAGTATTTT
j_call: TRBJ2-2; clone_size: many; v_call: TRBV7-2; d_call: -; cdr3_aa: CASSLGPLANTGELFF; cdr3_nt: TGTGCCAGCAGCTTGGGACCCCTCGCGAACACCGGGGAGCTGTTTTTT
j_call: TRBJ1-1; clone_size: few; v_call: TRBV20-1; d_call: -; cdr3_aa: CSAGRTANTEAFF; cdr3_nt: TGCAGTGCTGGCCGGACAGCGAACACTGAAGCTTTCTTT
j_call: TRBJ1-2; clone_size: -; v_call: TRBV20-1; d_call: -; cdr3_aa: CSVLTGAGYTF; cdr3_nt: TGCAGTGTTTTAACAGGAGCCGGCTACACCTTC
j_call: TRBJ2-7; clone_size: -; v_call: TRBV28; d_call: -; cdr3_aa: CASSLGSAGARSYEQYF; cdr3_nt: TGTGCCAGCAGTTTAGGGTCGGCGGGGGCCCGGTCGTACGAGCAGTACTTC
j_call: TRBJ2-7; clone_size: -; v_call: TRBV29-1; d_call: -; cdr3_aa: CSVEDRANEQYF; cdr3_nt: TGCAGCGTTGAAGACAGGGCCAACGAGCAGTACTTC
j_call: TRBJ2-1; clone_size: many; v_call: TRBV20-1; d_call: -; cdr3_aa: CSARNGGTAGKLIF; cdr3_nt: TGCAGTGCTAGGAACGGGGGGACAGCCGGGAAATTAATCTTC
j_call: TRBJ2-2; clone_size: many; v_call: TRBV21-1; d_call: -; cdr3_aa: CASSKQGEMRDTGELFF; cdr3_nt: TGTGCCAGCAGCAAGCAGGGGGAAATGAGAGACACCGGGGAGCTGTTTTTT
j_call: TRBJ2-1; clone_size: -; v_call: TRBV20-1; d_call: TRBD2; cdr3_aa: CSAGAGTVGNEQFF; cdr3_nt: TGCAGTGCTGGAGCGGGAACGGTGGGCAATGAGCAGTTCTTC
j_call: TRBJ1-1; clone_size: few; v_call: TRBV5-1; d_call: TRBD1; cdr3_aa: CASSFRAGGGTEAFF; cdr3_nt: TGCGCCAGCAGCTTCCGTGCAGGGGGCGGAACTGAAGCTTTCTTT
j_call: TRBJ2-7; clone_size: many; v_call: TRBV3-1; d_call: -; cdr3_aa: CASSQDLREQYF; cdr3_nt: TGTGCCAGCAGCCAAGATCTCAGGGAGCAGTACTTC
j_call: TRBJ2-7; clone_size: -; v_call: TRBV20-1; d_call: TRBD1; cdr3_aa: CSARDKTGVGEQYF; cdr3_nt: TGCAGTGCTAGAGACAAGACAGGGGTAGGCGAGCAGTACTTC
j_call: TRBJ1-1; clone_size: many; v_call: TRBV28; d_call: -; cdr3_aa: CASSPGVTEAFF; cdr3_nt: TGTGCCAGCAGCCCAGGGGTTACTGAAGCTTTCTTT
j_call: TRBJ2-2; clone_size: few; v_call: TRBV29-1; d_call: -; cdr3_aa: CSVERLYTGELFF; cdr3_nt: TGCAGCGTGGAAAGGTTGTATACCGGGGAGCTGTTTTTT
j_call: TRBJ2-3; clone_size: few; v_call: TRBV25-1; d_call: TRBD2; cdr3_aa: CASSVPGGLARSTDTQYF; cdr3_nt: TGTGCCAGCAGTGTCCCCGGAGGACTAGCACGAAGCACAGATACGCAGTATTTT
j_call: TRBJ1-5; clone_size: once; v_call: TRBV27; d_call: TRBD1; cdr3_aa: CASSGTGGFNQPQHF; cdr3_nt: TGTGCCAGCAGTGGGACAGGGGGTTTCAATCAGCCCCAGCATTTT
j_call: TRBJ2-1; clone_size: few; v_call: TRBV20-1; d_call: -; cdr3_aa: CSATPYRDEQFF; cdr3_nt: TGCAGTGCTACGCCTTATCGCGATGAGCAGTTCTTC
j_call: TRBJ2-1; clone_size: few; v_call: TRBV7-9; d_call: TRBD2; cdr3_aa: CASSLVKTGGVNEQFF; cdr3_nt: TGTGCCAGCAGCTTAGTAAAAACGGGAGGGGTCAATGAGCAGTTCTTC
j_call: TRBJ2-5; clone_size: few; v_call: TRBV28; d_call: -; cdr3_aa: CASSSHLLGDQETQYF; cdr3_nt: TGTGCCAGCAGTTCCCACCTCCTGGGGGACCAAGAGACCCAGTACTTC
j_call: TRBJ1-2; clone_size: -; v_call: TRBV29-1; d_call: TRBD1; cdr3_aa: CSVGPTGGTSYGYTF; cdr3_nt: TGCAGCGTTGGTCCCACAGGGGGTACCTCCTATGGCTACACCTTC
j_call: TRBJ2-7; clone_size: many; v_call: TRBV20-1; d_call: -; cdr3_aa: CRVTTEYEQYF; cdr3_nt: TGCAGGGTTACCACAGAATACGAGCAGTACTTC
j_call: TRBJ2-1; clone_size: once; v_call: TRBV6-1; d_call: TRBD2; cdr3_aa: CASKFLAGPPYNEQFF; cdr3_nt: TGTGCCAGTAAATTTCTAGCGGGGCCCCCCTACAATGAGCAGTTCTTC
j_call: TRBJ2-1; clone_size: few; v_call: TRBV7-3; d_call: TRBD2; cdr3_aa: CASSPGLAGPPHNEQFF; cdr3_nt: TGTGCCAGCAGCCCGGGACTAGCGGGACCTCCCCACAATGAGCAGTTCTTC
j_call: TRBJ2-3; clone_size: few; v_call: TRBV6-2/TRBV6-3; d_call: TRBD2; cdr3_aa: CASSGTSGTSTDTQYF; cdr3_nt: TGTGCCAGCAGCGGGACTAGCGGGACTAGCACAGATACGCAGTATTTT
j_call: TRBJ1-2; clone_size: few; v_call: TRBV29-1; d_call: TRBD1; cdr3_aa: CSVGPTGTGGYGYTF; cdr3_nt: TGCAGCGTTGGCCCAACCGGGACAGGGGGCTATGGCTACACCTTC